The sequence of this T cell receptor beta chain was determined in a study of cytotoxic CD8 clonotypes in ibrutinib-treated CLL. This clone showed up just a few times. The CDR3 runs 13 residues. Trimming removed 8 bases from V and 8 bases from J; junction bases left unmatched: 9. CDR1 is MNHEY and CDR2 is SMNVEV in the germline V gene (reference sequence). Clones were sequenced by immunoSEQ multiplex PCR, and TCRdb holds only the in-frame ones, with some missing. In the table there are tens of thousands of clones, 50% to 65% of which are singletons. The sequences come from PBMCs, collected at disease progression, from a patient treated with ibrutinib. The chain is built from TRBV27 and TRBJ2-1; 7 bases agree with TRBD2. The clonotype was recovered from a human donor with chronic lymphocytic leukemia. CDR3 sequence reads: CASGRASWDEQFF. In DNA, the CDR3 is TGTGCCAGCGGGAGGGCTAGCTGGGATGAGCAGTTCTTC.